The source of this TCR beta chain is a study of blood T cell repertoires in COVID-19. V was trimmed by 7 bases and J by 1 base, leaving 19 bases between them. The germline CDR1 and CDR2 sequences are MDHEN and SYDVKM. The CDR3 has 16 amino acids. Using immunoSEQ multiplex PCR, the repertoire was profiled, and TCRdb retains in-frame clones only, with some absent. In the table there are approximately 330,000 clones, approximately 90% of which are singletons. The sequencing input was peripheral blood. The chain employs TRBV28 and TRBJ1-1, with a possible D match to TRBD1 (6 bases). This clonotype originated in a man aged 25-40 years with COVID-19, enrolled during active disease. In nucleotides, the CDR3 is TGTGCCAGCACCATATCAGGGGTCTGGAAGAACACTGAAGCTTTCTTT. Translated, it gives CASTISGVWKNTEAFF.